This T cell receptor (beta chain) was identified in a study of blood T cell repertoires in COVID-19. Overall study context: The samples span acute and convalescent COVID-19 from the United States, Italy and Spain.

In the original analysis: Nucleated cell counts were estimated from reference gene primer amplification. Assay used: immunoSEQ multiplex PCR; TCRdb lists only in-frame clones, some missing. V, J and clone size were drawn from that table, and D and trimming were deduced from the DNA. The table lists about 210,000 clones, around 84% of them singletons. The sequencing input was peripheral blood. The source of this sequence is an elderly woman with acute or convalescent COVID-19.

The CDR3 nucleotides read TGCGCCAGCAGCTTCGGACATATACAAGAGACCCAGTACTTC. Amino acid sequence: CASSFGHIQETQYF. The chain is built from TRBV5-1 and TRBJ2-5; D may be TRBD1 (5 bases). The CDR3 length is 14 residues. Germline lookup yields CDR1 SGHRS and CDR2 YFSETQ. Trimming took off 2 bases at V and 2 bases at J, with 10 bases between the two ends.